Sequencing of this T cell receptor (beta chain) was carried out in a study of Ad26.COV2.S vaccination and SARS-CoV-2 variants (dated by TCRdb to the early 2020s). Background for the entire study: Vaccine-arm donors were drawn from COV1001, a multicentre, randomized, double-blind, placebo-controlled phase I-IIa trial of Ad26.COV2.S in healthy adults. Trial participants were randomized into five groups of five: low-dose or high-dose Ad26.COV2.S given once or twice, or placebo on both occasions. A total of 32 samples were included in the TCR-sequenced set, comprising 19 Ad26.COV2.S vaccine recipients, 5 placebo recipients and 8 SARS-CoV-2 convalescent individuals. Ad26.COV2.S was given intramuscularly at 5x10^10 or 1x10^11 viral particles, as a single shot or as two shots 56 days apart. Blinding of investigators to trial group allocation was maintained during experiments and outcome assessment. Sequencing of the TCRbeta repertoire served to evaluate the specificity and breadth of SARS-CoV-2-reactive T cell receptors following Ad26.COV2.S vaccination.

The immunoSEQ Assay was used to sequence TCRbeta CDR3 regions. After extraction, genomic DNA underwent amplification by bias-controlled multiplex PCR, followed by high-throughput sequencing. The original methods were these. To quantify the absolute abundance of every unique TCRbeta CDR3 region, sequences were collapsed and filtered. Usable DNA was measured by amplifying reference genes present in all nucleated cells, and TCRbeta template counts were normalized to that usable DNA to estimate T cell fraction. Repertoire TCRs were annotated as SARS-CoV-2-specific by exact matching of V gene, CDR3 amino acid sequence and J gene to a known reactive TCR set. The reference SARS-CoV-2 TCR set came from MIRA and was filtered for enrichment in COVID-19-positive ImmuneCODE repertoires, removing public or cross-reactive TCRs. Using the MIRA antigens, annotated TCRs were further analysed by specific ORF or by position within an ORF. Breadth was defined as the number of annotated unique rearrangements divided by the total number of unique productive rearrangements, and depth was defined as the summed frequency of the annotated unique rearrangements. Group comparisons of TCR breadth used two-sided Wilcoxon rank-sum tests. The immuneACCESS repertoire file appears here via TCRdb, limited to in-frame rearrangements. These files lack a portion of the clones; in checked studies, under half of the deficit traces to unresolved V genes, and the cause of the others is not known. D and trimming come from the DNA, and the V and J calls and clone size come from that table. This sample has about 400,000 clones in its table, and about nine tenths of those were observed once. The top ten clonotypes cover 1.5% to 2% of the sample.

The study at large found these results: Vaccine and placebo recipients had similar non-spike TCR breadth, a finding consistent with the vaccine containing only spike. Substantial breadth of spike-specific CD8+ and CD4+ T cell responses was reported after vaccination. The authors noted that the TCR breadth and depth analyses may have underestimated total T cell responses. The study was not powered for comparison of responses between vaccine doses or regimens. Higher spike-specific TCR breadth was observed in Ad26.COV2.S recipients than in placebo recipients (P = 0.0014).

The treatment or condition label of this sample denotes: around 19 received Ad26.COV2.S at low or high dose, single or two shots; 5 received placebo; per-sample allocation not given. Repertoires of vaccine and placebo recipients were sequenced from samples taken on day 63 after the first injection. In Cohort 1b, roughly 25 adults aged 18-55 years were enrolled at a single site in Boston, USA, between 29 July and 7 August 2020. Ad26.COV2.S was a replication-incompetent adenovirus type 26 vector expressing a prefusion-stabilized SARS-CoV-2 spike protein from the original Wuhan strain. In the case of this clone: Its antigen is unknown. The record has no base qualities; no much larger clone is one base away.

This specimen was peripheral blood, taken in a trial of Ad26.COV2.S vaccine versus placebo. The sequence derives from a person between 18 and 65 years old who received the Ad26.COV2.S COVID-19 vaccine or a placebo.

The DNA sequence is as follows: TGTGCCAGCAGCTTGGTTCTAGCGGGAGGTGCGGAGACCCAGTACTTC. This is translated as CASSLVLAGGAETQYF. The V and J genes are TRBV5-4 and TRBJ2-5; TRBD2 fits 11 bases in the junction. Via the germline V gene (reference sequence), CDR1 is SGHNT and CDR2 YYREEE. The germline V and J ends show losses of 0 bases and 5 bases respectively, and no gene match explains 6 bases of the junction. The CDR3 spans 16 residues, from the cysteine through the phenylalanine. CDR3 DNA is the only sequence kept; it has 48 bases, read in frame from the first base.